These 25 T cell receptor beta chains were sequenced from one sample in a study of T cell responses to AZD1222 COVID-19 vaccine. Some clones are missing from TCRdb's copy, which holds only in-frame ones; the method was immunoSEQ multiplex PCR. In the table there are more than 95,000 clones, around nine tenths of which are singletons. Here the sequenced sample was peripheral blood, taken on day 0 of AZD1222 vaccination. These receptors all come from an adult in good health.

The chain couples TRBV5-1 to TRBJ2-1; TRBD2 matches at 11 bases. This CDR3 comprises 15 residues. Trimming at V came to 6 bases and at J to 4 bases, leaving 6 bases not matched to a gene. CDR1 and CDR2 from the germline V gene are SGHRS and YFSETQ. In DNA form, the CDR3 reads TGCGCCAGCATTCCGGGACTAGCGGATTACAATGAGCAGTTCTTC. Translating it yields CASIPGLADYNEQFF.

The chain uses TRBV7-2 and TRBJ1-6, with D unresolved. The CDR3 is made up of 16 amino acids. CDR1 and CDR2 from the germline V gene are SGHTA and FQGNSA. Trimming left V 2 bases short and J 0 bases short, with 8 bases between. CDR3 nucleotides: TGTGCCAGCAGCTTATCTCGAAGCTCCTATAATTCACCCCTCCACTTT. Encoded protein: CASSLSRSSYNSPLHF.

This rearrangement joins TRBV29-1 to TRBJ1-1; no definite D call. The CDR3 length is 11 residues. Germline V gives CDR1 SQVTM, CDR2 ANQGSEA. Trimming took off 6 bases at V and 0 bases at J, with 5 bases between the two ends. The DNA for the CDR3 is TGCAGCGTAATGATGAACACTGAAGCTTTCTTT. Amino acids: CSVMMNTEAFF.

Here the CDR3 reads CASSLRGSEQFF. The CDR3 DNA follows: TGTGCCAGCAGCTTACGGGGGTCGGAGCAGTTCTTC. The chain uses TRBV11-3 and TRBJ2-1, with D possibly being TRBD2 (6 bases). The CDR3 is made up of 12 amino acids. Germline V CDR1 and CDR2: SGHNT, YENEEA. V gave up 2 bases and J gave up 10 bases, with 9 bases separating them.

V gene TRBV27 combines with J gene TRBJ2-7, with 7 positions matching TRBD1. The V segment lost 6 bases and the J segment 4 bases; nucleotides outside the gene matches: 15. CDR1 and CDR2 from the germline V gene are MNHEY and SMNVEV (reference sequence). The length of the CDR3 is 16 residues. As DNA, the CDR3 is TGTGCCAGCAGCGAAGCTCCGGGACAGATTCTTTACGAGCAGTACTTC. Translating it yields CASSEAPGQILYEQYF.

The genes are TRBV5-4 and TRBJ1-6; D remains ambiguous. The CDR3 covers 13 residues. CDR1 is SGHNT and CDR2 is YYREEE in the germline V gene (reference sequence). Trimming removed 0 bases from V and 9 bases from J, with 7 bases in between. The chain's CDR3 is CASSLGGPSPLHF. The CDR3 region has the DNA TGTGCCAGCAGCTTGGGAGGGCCTTCACCCCTCCACTTT.

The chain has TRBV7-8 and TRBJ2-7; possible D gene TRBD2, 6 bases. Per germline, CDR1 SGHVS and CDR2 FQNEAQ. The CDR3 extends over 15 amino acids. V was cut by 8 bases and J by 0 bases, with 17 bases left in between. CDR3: CASGAGSGLSYEQYF. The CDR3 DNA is TGTGCCAGCGGGGCCGGGAGCGGGCTCTCCTACGAGCAGTACTTC.

The CDR3 DNA is TGTGCCAGAAGCTTGAGGGTCTGCTACGAGCAGTACTTC. Translation gives CARSLRVCYEQYF. This sequence joins TRBV5-3 and TRBJ2-7; no firm D call. TRBV5-3 is an open reading frame, and its role is uncertain. This CDR3 contains 13 residues. Trimming pared 1 base from V and 3 bases from J, leaving 8 bases between.

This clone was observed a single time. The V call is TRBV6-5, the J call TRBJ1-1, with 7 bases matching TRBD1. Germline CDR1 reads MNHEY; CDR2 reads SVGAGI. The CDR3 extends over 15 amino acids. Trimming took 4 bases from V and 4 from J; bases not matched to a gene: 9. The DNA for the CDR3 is TGTGCCAGCAGTTCTGCAACAGGGGTCCTCACTGAAGCTTTCTTT. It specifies CASSSATGVLTEAFF.

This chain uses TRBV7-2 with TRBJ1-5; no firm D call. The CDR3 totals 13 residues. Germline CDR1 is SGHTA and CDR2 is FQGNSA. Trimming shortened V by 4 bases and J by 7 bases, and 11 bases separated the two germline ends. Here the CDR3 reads CASSSQARQPQHF. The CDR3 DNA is TGTGCCAGCAGCTCGCAGGCGCGACAGCCCCAGCATTTT.

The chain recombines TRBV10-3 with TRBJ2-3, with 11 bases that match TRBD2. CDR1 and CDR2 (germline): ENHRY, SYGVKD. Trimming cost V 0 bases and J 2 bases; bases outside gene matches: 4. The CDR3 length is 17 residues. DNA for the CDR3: TGTGCCATCAGTGAGTCTGCGACTAGCGGGAACACAGATACGCAGTATTTT. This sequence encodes CAISESATSGNTDTQYF.

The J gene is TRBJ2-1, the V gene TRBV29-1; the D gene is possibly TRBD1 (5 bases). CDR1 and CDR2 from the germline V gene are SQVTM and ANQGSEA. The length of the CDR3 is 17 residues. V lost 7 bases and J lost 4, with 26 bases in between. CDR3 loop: CSALRRQSTAAYNEQFF. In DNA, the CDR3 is TGCAGCGCCCTACGAAGACAGTCCACCGCGGCTTACAATGAGCAGTTCTTC.

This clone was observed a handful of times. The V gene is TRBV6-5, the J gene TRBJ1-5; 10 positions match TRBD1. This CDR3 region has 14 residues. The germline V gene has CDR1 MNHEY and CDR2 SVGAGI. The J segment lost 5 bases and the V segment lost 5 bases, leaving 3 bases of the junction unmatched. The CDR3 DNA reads TGTGCCAGCAGTCGTGGGACAGGGGATCAGCCCCAGCATTTT. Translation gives CASSRGTGDQPQHF.

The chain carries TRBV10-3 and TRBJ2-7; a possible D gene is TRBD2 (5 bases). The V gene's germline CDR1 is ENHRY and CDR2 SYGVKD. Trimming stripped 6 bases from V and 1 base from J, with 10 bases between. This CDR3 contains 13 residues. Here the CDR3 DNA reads TGTGCCATCAGAACGACGGGGTCCTACGAGCAGTACTTC. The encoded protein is CAIRTTGSYEQYF.

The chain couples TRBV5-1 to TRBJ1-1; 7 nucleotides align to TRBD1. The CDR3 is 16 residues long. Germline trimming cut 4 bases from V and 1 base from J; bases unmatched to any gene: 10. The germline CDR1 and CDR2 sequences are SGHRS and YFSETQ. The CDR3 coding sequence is TGCGCCAGCAGCATCACAGGGGCTACCCAGAACACTGAAGCTTTCTTT. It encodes CASSITGATQNTEAFF.

The CDR3 nucleotides are TGTGCCAGCAGGCGAGGGGGTTCTACTGAAGCTTTCTTT. Amino acid sequence: CASRRGGSTEAFF. This sequence joins TRBV28 and TRBJ1-1; TRBD1 might be the D (6 bases). Per germline, CDR1 MDHEN and CDR2 SYDVKM. CDR3 length: 13 residues. V shed 6 bases and J shed 5 bases, with 13 bases lying between them.

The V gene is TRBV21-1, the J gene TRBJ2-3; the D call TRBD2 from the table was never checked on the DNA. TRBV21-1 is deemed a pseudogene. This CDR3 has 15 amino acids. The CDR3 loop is CASSKARDGADTQYF. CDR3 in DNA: TGTGCCAGCAGCAAAGCTCGGGATGGGGCAGATACGCAGTATTTT.

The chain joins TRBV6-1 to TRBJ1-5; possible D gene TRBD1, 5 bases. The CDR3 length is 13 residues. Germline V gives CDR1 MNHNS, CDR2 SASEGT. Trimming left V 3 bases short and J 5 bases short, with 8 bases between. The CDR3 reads CASSEGTYQPQHF. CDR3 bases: TGTGCCAGCAGTGAGGGGACCTATCAGCCCCAGCATTTT.

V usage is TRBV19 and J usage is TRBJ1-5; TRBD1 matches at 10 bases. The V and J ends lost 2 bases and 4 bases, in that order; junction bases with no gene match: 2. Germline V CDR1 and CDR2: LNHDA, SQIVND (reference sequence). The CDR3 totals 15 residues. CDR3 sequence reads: CASSIRQGANQPQHF. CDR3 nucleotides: TGTGCCAGTAGTATACGACAGGGGGCTAATCAGCCCCAGCATTTT. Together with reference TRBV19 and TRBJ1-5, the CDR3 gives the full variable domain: DGGITQSPKYLFRKEGQNVTLSCEQNLNHDAMYWYRQDPGQGLRLIYYSQIVNDFQKGDIAEGYSVSREKKESFPLTVTSAQKNPTAFYLCASSIRQGANQPQHFGDGTRLSIL.

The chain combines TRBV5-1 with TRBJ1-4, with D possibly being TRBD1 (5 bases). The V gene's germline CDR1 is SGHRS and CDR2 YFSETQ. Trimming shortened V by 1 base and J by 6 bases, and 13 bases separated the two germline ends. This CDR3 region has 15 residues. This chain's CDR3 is CASSLPRQGDEKLFF. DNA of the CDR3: TGCGCCAGCAGCTTGCCGCGGCAGGGCGATGAAAAACTGTTTTTT.

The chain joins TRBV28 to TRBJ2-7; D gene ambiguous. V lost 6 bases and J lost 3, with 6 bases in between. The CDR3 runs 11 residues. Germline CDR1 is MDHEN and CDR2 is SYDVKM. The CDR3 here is CASSPHYEQYF. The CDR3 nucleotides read TGTGCCAGCAGCCCACACTACGAGCAGTACTTC.

The chain's CDR3 is CASRQPNQPQHF. The CDR3 DNA sequence: TGTGCCAGCAGACAGCCCAATCAGCCCCAGCATTTT. V usage is TRBV6-5 and J usage is TRBJ1-5; D is unclear. This CDR3 comprises 12 residues. Looked up from germline, CDR1 is MNHEY and CDR2 is SVGAGI. Trimming cost V 6 bases and J 3 bases, with 6 bases left between them.

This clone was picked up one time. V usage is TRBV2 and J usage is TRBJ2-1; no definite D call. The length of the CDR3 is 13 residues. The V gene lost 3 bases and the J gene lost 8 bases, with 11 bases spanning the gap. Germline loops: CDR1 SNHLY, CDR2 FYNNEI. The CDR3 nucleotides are TGTGCCAGCAGTGAGTCAGTGTTCGATGAGCAGTTCTTC. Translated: CASSESVFDEQFF.

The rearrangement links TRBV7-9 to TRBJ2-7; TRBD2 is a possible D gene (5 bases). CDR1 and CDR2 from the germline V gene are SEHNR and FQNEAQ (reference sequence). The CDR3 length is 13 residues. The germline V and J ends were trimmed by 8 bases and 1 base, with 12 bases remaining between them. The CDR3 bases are TGTGCCAGCGGTGGGAGAGATTCCTACGAGCAGTACTTC. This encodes CASGGRDSYEQYF.

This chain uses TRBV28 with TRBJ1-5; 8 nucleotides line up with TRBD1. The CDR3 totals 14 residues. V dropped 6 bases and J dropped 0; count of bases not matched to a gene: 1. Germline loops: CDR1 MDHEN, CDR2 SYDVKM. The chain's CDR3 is CASSTGGSNQPQHF. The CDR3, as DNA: TGTGCCAGCAGCACAGGGGGTAGCAATCAGCCCCAGCATTTT. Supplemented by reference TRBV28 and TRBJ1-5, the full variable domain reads DVKVTQSSRYLVKRTGEKVFLECVQDMDHENMFWYRQDPGLGLRLIYFSYDVKMKEKGDIPEGYSVSREKKERFSLILESASTNQTSMYLCASSTGGSNQPQHFGDGTRLSIL.